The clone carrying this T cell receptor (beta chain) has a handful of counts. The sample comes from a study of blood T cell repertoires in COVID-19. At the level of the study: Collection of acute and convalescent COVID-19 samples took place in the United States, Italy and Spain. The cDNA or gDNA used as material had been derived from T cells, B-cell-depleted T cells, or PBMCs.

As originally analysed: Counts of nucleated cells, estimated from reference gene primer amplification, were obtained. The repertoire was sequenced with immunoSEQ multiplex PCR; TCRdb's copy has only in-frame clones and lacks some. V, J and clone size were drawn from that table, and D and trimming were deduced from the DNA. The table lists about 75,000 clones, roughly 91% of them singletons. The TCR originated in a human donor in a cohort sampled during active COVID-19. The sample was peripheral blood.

The CDR3 reads CASRLAGGAGANVLTF. In DNA, the CDR3 is TGCGCCAGCAGATTAGCGGGAGGGGCTGGGGCCAACGTCCTGACTTTC. The chain uses TRBV10-2 and TRBJ2-6, with 11 nucleotides matching TRBD2. Germline V gene lookup returns CDR1 WSHSY and CDR2 SAAADI. The CDR3 length is 16 residues. J was trimmed by 2 bases and V by 6 bases; bases with no gene match: 3.